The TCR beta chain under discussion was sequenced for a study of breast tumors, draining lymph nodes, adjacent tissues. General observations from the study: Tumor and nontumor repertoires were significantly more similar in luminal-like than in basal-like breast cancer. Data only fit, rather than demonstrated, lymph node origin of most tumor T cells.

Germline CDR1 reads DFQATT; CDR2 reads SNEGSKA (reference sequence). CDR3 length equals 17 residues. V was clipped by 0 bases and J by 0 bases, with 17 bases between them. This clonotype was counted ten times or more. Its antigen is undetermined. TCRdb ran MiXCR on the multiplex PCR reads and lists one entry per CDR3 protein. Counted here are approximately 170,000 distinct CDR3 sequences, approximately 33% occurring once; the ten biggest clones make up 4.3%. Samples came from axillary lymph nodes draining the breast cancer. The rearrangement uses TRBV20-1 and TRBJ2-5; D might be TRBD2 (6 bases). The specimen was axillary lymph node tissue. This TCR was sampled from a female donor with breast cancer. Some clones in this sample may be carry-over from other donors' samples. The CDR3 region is CSARDSEGRINQETQYF. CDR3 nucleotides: TGCAGTGCTAGAGATTCGGAGGGCCGTATAAACCAAGAGACCCAGTACTTC.